This entry lists 29 T cell receptor beta chains sequenced from one sample in a study of T cell responses to AZD1222 COVID-19 vaccine. This table comes from immunoSEQ multiplex PCR, and its TCRdb copy is limited to in-frame clones, with some not included. The sample comprises some 96,000 clones, 88% of which are singletons, and about 1.8% rests with the top ten. Specimen: peripheral blood, collected on day 0 of AZD1222 vaccination. Source of these receptors: an adult in good health.

The chain combines TRBV5-1 with TRBJ1-1; 7 nucleotides agree with TRBD1. The CDR3 extends over 16 amino acids. Losses at the gene ends were 4 bases for V and 1 base for J; bases not matched to a gene: 10. Germline values: CDR1 SGHRS, CDR2 YFSETQ. CDR3 in DNA: TGCGCCAGCAGCCCACCCGTCGGGACAGAGAACACTGAAGCTTTCTTT. Residues: CASSPPVGTENTEAFF.

The genes are TRBV7-9 and TRBJ2-7; 8 bases line up with TRBD2. CDR1 is SEHNR, CDR2 FQNEAQ, per germline (reference sequence). The junction had 6 bases not matched to a gene; V was cut back by 5 bases and J by 0 bases. This CDR3 is built from 15 residues. CDR3 DNA sequence: TGTGCCAGCAGCCTCGGACTAGCCAGCTCCTACGAGCAGTACTTC. It encodes CASSLGLASSYEQYF. The variable domain in full, completed from reference TRBV7-9 and TRBJ2-7, reads DTGVSQNPRHKITKRGQNVTFRCDPISEHNRLYWYRQTLGQGPEFLTYFQNEAQLEKSRLLSDRFSAERPKGSFSTLEIQRTEQGDSAMYLCASSLGLASSYEQYFGPGTRLTVT.

The V call is TRBV11-2, the J call TRBJ1-2; D ambiguous. Trimming removed 0 bases at V and 4 bases at J, with 21 bases between. The CDR3 has 18 residues. CDR1 SGHAT and CDR2 FQNNGV come from the germline V gene. CDR3 coding DNA: TGTGCCAGCAGCTTAGATCCGCCGGGCTTCAAAACCACCTATGGCTACACCTTC. This translates into CASSLDPPGFKTTYGYTF. Supplemented by reference TRBV11-2 and TRBJ1-2, the full variable domain reads EAGVAQSPRYKIIEKRQSVAFWCNPISGHATLYWYQQILGQGPKLLIQFQNNGVVDDSQLPKDRFSAERLKGVDSTLKIQPAKLEDSAVYLCASSLDPPGFKTTYGYTFGSGTRLTVV.

This chain links TRBV11-2 with TRBJ2-4; the D is unclear. The CDR3 has 11 amino acids. Germline V gene data show CDR1 as SGHAT and CDR2 as FQNNGV. With 7 bases removed from V and 3 bases from J, the gap between germline ends came to 4 bases. CDR3 in DNA: TGTGCCAGCACTGACAAAAACATTCAGTACTTC. It codes for CASTDKNIQYF.

The rearrangement links TRBV7-2 to TRBJ2-5; 8 bases line up with TRBD2. The germline CDR1 and CDR2 sequences are SGHTA and FQGNSA. V lost 5 bases to trimming and J lost 2 bases; unmatched junction nucleotides: 10. This CDR3 spans 16 amino acids. The CDR3 is CASSLTLAVTQETQYF. CDR3 sequence (DNA): TGTGCCAGCAGCCTAACACTAGCGGTTACTCAAGAGACCCAGTACTTC.

The chain couples TRBV7-2 to TRBJ2-2, with TRBD1 as a possible D gene (5 bases). Germline-derived CDR1 and CDR2 are SGHTA and FQGNSA. The CDR3 has 13 amino acids. V lost 10 bases to trimming and J lost 0 bases, with 9 bases between them. The CDR3 bases are TGTGCCATTTCGACAGCGAACACCGGGGAGCTGTTTTTT. Protein: CAISTANTGELFF.

The chain employs TRBV7-3 and TRBJ2-5; 8 positions agree with TRBD1. With V trimmed by 5 bases and J by 5 bases, 4 bases remained unmatched. The CDR3 runs 13 residues. The germline V gene encodes CDR1 SGHTA and CDR2 FQGTGA. The CDR3 DNA reads as TGTGCCAGCAGCCAGGGGGCCCGGGAGACCCAGTACTTC. As protein: CASSQGARETQYF.

The CDR3 here is CASSVDSTKETQYF. The CDR3, as DNA: TGCGCCAGCAGCGTGGACAGTACCAAAGAGACCCAGTACTTC. The chain links TRBV5-1 to TRBJ2-5; possibly TRBD1 for D (6 bases). CDR3 length: 14 residues. The V gene lost 4 bases and the J gene lost 3 bases, with 13 bases spanning the gap. Per germline, CDR1 SGHRS and CDR2 YFSETQ.

V usage is TRBV2 and J usage is TRBJ1-2, with 9 bases fitting TRBD1. The J segment lost 5 bases and the V segment lost 5 bases, leaving 3 bases of the junction unmatched. The CDR3 is 13 residues long. The germline gives CDR1 SNHLY, CDR2 FYNNEI. The CDR3 DNA reads TGTGCCAGCAGTCGGGACAGGGAATATGGCTACACCTTC. This gives the protein CASSRDREYGYTF.

The chain couples TRBV6-5 to TRBJ1-5; a weak D match, TRBD1 (5 bases). This CDR3 is 15 amino acids long. V was shortened by 9 bases and J by 3 bases, with 18 bases between the two germline ends. Germline-derived CDR1 and CDR2 are MNHEY and SVGAGI. DNA of the CDR3: TGTGCCAGTCGCGGGGGGGAGGGGCCCAATCAGCCCCAGCATTTT. Protein product: CASRGGEGPNQPQHF.

This chain links TRBV6-1 with TRBJ2-3, with D tentatively TRBD2 (5 bases). Trimming removed 4 bases from V and 1 base from J, with 18 bases in between. CDR3 length equals 17 residues. Germline V CDR1 and CDR2: MNHNS, SASEGT. The CDR3 here is CASSGRRGGPGTDTQYF. DNA of the CDR3: TGTGCCAGCAGTGGACGTCGTGGAGGTCCAGGCACAGATACGCAGTATTTT.

This clone was observed once. The V call is TRBV6-6, the J call TRBJ2-7; 7 bases map to TRBD2. CDR3 length: 15 amino acids. V shed 2 bases, J shed 0 bases, and the junction held 4 bases outside the gene matches. The V gene's germline CDR1 is MNHNY and CDR2 SVGAGI (reference sequence). This CDR3 is CASSYGWEGSYEQYF. CDR3 coding DNA: TGTGCCAGCAGTTACGGATGGGAGGGCTCCTACGAGCAGTACTTC.

This chain links TRBV11-2 with TRBJ1-6; D is possibly TRBD1 (5 bases). CDR1 is SGHAT and CDR2 is FQNNGV in the germline V gene. The CDR3 has 15 residues. V lost 7 bases, J lost 6 bases, and 16 bases lay in between. DNA for the CDR3: TGTGCCAGCACCGACCAGGGTTTTTCTAATTCACCCCTCCACTTT. Translated: CASTDQGFSNSPLHF.

The chain employs TRBV11-2 and TRBJ2-1, with D possibly TRBD2 on 7 matching bases. Germline assignment: CDR1 SGHAT and CDR2 FQNNGV. Trimming cost V 5 bases and J 6 bases, with 14 bases left between them. The CDR3 extends over 14 amino acids. The CDR3 DNA reads TGTGCCAGCAGCCTCAGGGGAGGGGGCAATGAGCAGTTCTTC. Translating it yields CASSLRGGGNEQFF. Together with reference TRBV11-2 and TRBJ2-1, the CDR3 gives the full variable domain: EAGVAQSPRYKIIEKRQSVAFWCNPISGHATLYWYQQILGQGPKLLIQFQNNGVVDDSQLPKDRFSAERLKGVDSTLKIQPAKLEDSAVYLCASSLRGGGNEQFFGPGTRLTVL.

The chain carries TRBV28 and TRBJ1-3, with D uncertain. CDR1 MDHEN and CDR2 SYDVKM come from the germline V gene. This CDR3 contains 15 residues. Between the trimmed V and J ends, which lost 3 bases and 0 bases, there was a span of 9 bases. CDR3 sequence reads: CASSFASRSGNTIYF. The CDR3 nucleotides are TGTGCCAGCAGTTTTGCCTCTCGCTCTGGAAACACCATATATTTT.

The chain uses TRBV24-1 and TRBJ2-1, with D unresolved. With 5 bases removed from V and 8 bases from J, the gap between germline ends came to 6 bases. The CDR3 spans 11 residues. CDR1 and CDR2 from the germline V gene are KGHDR and SFDVKD. CDR3 in DNA: TGTGCCACCAGTGCTTCCGATGAGCAGTTCTTC. Translated: CATSASDEQFF.

The DNA of the CDR3 is TGTGCCAGCAGCCAGCTGACAGGGACTGAAGCTTTCTTT. This translates into CASSQLTGTEAFF. J is TRBJ1-1 and V is TRBV14, with 7 bases aligning to TRBD1. The J segment lost 5 bases and the V segment lost 3 bases, leaving 3 bases of the junction unmatched. The CDR3 is 13 residues long. Germline V gene lookup returns CDR1 SGHDN and CDR2 FVKESK.

The CDR3 protein is CASSIPSRDSSPNTGELFF. CDR3 sequence (DNA): TGTGCCAGTAGTATCCCGAGCCGGGACTCTAGCCCCAACACCGGGGAGCTGTTTTTT. This chain uses TRBV19 with TRBJ2-2; weak D call: TRBD2 (6 bases). V lost 3 bases to trimming and J lost 2 bases, with 22 bases between them. The CDR3 contains 19 residues. Germline V gene sequence: CDR1 LNHDA, CDR2 SQIVND (reference sequence).

V and J are TRBV19 and TRBJ2-3; no definite D call. Deletions cut 3 bases from V and 2 bases from J, with 9 bases between. The germline V gene encodes CDR1 LNHDA and CDR2 SQIVND (reference sequence). The CDR3 extends over 14 amino acids. CDR3 in amino acids: CASSIGTYTDTQYF. In DNA, the CDR3 is TGTGCCAGTAGTATCGGTACTTACACAGATACGCAGTATTTT.

This clone was detected only once. The rearrangement links TRBV5-4 to TRBJ2-7; 10 bases match TRBD1. Germline V CDR1 and CDR2: SGHNT, YYREEE (reference sequence). The V segment lost 3 bases and the J segment 4 bases; nucleotides outside the gene matches: 4. CDR3 size: 14 residues. Here the CDR3 DNA reads TGTGCCAGCAGCTCGACAGGGGGCGGTTACGAGCAGTACTTC. It translates to CASSSTGGGYEQYF.

J is TRBJ2-1 and V is TRBV7-2; unclear D gene. With 1 base removed from V and 8 bases from J, the gap between germline ends came to 12 bases. The length of the CDR3 is 14 residues. Germline V gene lookup returns CDR1 SGHTA and CDR2 FQGNSA. The CDR3 loop reads CASSLDAATYEQFF. The CDR3 bases are TGTGCCAGCAGCTTAGATGCGGCGACCTATGAGCAGTTCTTC.

The genes are TRBV10-2 and TRBJ1-3; 7 nucleotides line up with TRBD1. J was trimmed by 0 bases and V by 3 bases; bases with no gene match: 5. The germline gives CDR1 WSHSY, CDR2 SAAADI. The CDR3 consists of 16 residues. The CDR3 coding sequence is TGCGCCAGCAGTGAACAGGGGAAATTCTCTGGAAACACCATATATTTT. Protein sequence: CASSEQGKFSGNTIYF.

The chain is built from TRBV18 and TRBJ1-1, with a tentative D call TRBD1 (6 bases). With 3 bases removed from V and 5 bases from J, the gap between germline ends came to 16 bases. CDR1 is KGHSH and CDR2 is LQKENI in the germline V gene. The CDR3 is made up of 15 amino acids. For the CDR3, the DNA is TGTGCCAGCTCACCGGGACTTCAGGGGCCGACTGAAGCTTTCTTT. Translating gives CASSPGLQGPTEAFF.

The V call is TRBV24-1, the J call TRBJ1-6; D unclear. Germline CDR1 and CDR2: KGHDR and SFDVKD. The CDR3 has 12 residues. The V and J ends lost 6 bases and 7 bases respectively, with 6 bases between them. CDR3 sequence (DNA): TGTGCCACCAGTTTGGGGAATTCACCCCTCCACTTT. This codes for CATSLGNSPLHF.

Only one count was recorded for this clone. CDR3 loop: CASSYGTGVGWELFF. In DNA, the CDR3 is TGTGCCAGCAGTTACGGGACAGGGGTGGGTTGGGAGCTGTTTTTT. V and J are TRBV6-5 and TRBJ2-2, with 10 positions matching TRBD1. The J segment lost 9 bases and the V segment lost 2 bases, leaving 6 bases of the junction unmatched. CDR1 and CDR2 (germline): MNHEY, SVGAGI. The CDR3 covers 15 residues.

The chain has TRBV7-2 and TRBJ2-2; D might be TRBD2 (6 bases). Trimming took 5 bases from V and 6 from J, leaving 19 bases between them. The CDR3 has 16 amino acids. CDR1 SGHTA and CDR2 FQGNSA come from the germline V gene. The CDR3 DNA reads as TGTGCCAGCAGCCCGGCGGGGTCTGGACTGGCCGGGGAGCTGTTTTTT. Amino acids: CASSPAGSGLAGELFF.

The rearrangement links TRBV27 to TRBJ2-1; D is unresolved. V was cut by 5 bases and J by 3 bases, with 20 bases left in between. CDR1 is MNHEY, CDR2 SMNVEV, per germline (reference sequence). The CDR3 covers 17 residues. The CDR3 loop is CASSPRSRSSVYNEQFF. DNA for the CDR3: TGTGCCAGCAGTCCCCGGTCGCGTTCCTCCGTCTACAATGAGCAGTTCTTC.

V is TRBV27 and J is TRBJ2-7, with D uncertain. V lost 1 base and J lost 1, with 8 bases in between. This CDR3 contains 14 residues. Germline-derived CDR1 and CDR2 are MNHEY and SMNVEV (reference sequence). The CDR3 DNA is TGTGCCAGCAGTTTATTTGACGGTTCCTACGAGCAGTACTTC. Residues: CASSLFDGSYEQYF.

The gene calls are TRBV5-1 and TRBJ2-3; the match to TRBD1 covers 7 bases. J lost 0 bases, V lost 3 bases, and 19 bases had no gene match. This CDR3 is built from 20 residues. Looked up from germline, CDR1 is SGHRS and CDR2 is YFSETQ. The CDR3 nucleotides read TGCGCCAGCAGCTCAACACCACCGCGCCCCGACAGGGATAGCACAGATACGCAGTATTTT. Its protein product is CASSSTPPRPDRDSTDTQYF. The entire variable domain, with the rest obtained from reference TRBV5-1 and TRBJ2-3, is as follows: KAGVTQTPRYLIKTRGQQVTLSCSPISGHRSVSWYQQTPGQGLQFLFEYFSETQRNKGNFPGRFSGRQFSNSRSEMNVSTLELGDSALYLCASSSTPPRPDRDSTDTQYFGPGTRLTVL.